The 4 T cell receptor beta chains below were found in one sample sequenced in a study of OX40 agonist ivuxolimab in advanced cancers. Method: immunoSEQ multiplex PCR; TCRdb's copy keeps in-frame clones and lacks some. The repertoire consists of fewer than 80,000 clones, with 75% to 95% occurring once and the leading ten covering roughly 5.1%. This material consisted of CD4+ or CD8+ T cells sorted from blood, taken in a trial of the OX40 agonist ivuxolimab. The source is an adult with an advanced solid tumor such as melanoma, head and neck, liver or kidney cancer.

The CDR3, as DNA: TGTGCCAGCTCACCGGACATACAAGAGACCCAGTACTTC. This gives the protein CASSPDIQETQYF. The J gene is TRBJ2-5, the V gene TRBV18; perhaps TRBD1 as D (5 bases). The CDR3 runs to 13 residues. V was pared by 3 bases and J by 2 bases, with 7 bases between. The germline gives CDR1 KGHSH, CDR2 LQKENI. Full variable domain (remainder filled in from reference TRBV18 and TRBJ2-5): NAGVMQNPRHLVRRRGQEARLRCSPMKGHSHVYWYRQLPEEGLKFMVYLQKENIIDESGMPKERFSAEFPKEGPSILRIQQVVRGDSAAYFCASSPDIQETQYFGPGTRLLVL.

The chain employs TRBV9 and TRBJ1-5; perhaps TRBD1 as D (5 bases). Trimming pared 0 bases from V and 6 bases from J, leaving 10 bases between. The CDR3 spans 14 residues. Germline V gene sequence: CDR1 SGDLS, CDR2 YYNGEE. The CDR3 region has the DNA TGTGCCAGCAGCGTAGGCCAGGGCACTCAGCCCCAGCATTTT. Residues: CASSVGQGTQPQHF.

CDR3 protein: CASSQGIGSPLHF. In DNA form, the CDR3 reads TGTGCCAGCTCACAGGGGATTGGATCACCCCTCCACTTT. V usage is TRBV18 and J usage is TRBJ1-6; D perhaps matches TRBD1 (5 bases). CDR1 KGHSH and CDR2 LQKENI come from the germline V gene. There are 13 residues in the CDR3. Deletions cut 4 bases from V and 10 bases from J, with 11 bases between.

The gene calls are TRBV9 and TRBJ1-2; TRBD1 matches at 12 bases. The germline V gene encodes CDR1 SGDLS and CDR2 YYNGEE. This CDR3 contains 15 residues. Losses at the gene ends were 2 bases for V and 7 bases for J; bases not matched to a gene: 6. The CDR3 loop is CASSVGGQGAIGYTF. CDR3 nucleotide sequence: TGTGCCAGCAGCGTTGGGGGACAGGGGGCGATTGGCTACACCTTC.